Following are 32 T cell receptor beta chains from one sample sequenced in a study of cytomegalovirus exposure and HLA in healthy donors. Primers: 60 Vbeta forward and 13 Jbeta reverse. Measured with immunoSEQ multiplex PCR; TCRdb has only the in-frame clones, and not every one. In the table there are some 180,000 clones, roughly 8.7% of which are singletons. Sequenced sample: PBMCs. The source is a woman aged 25 to 39 in good health and CMV-seropositive.

This clone was recorded a few times. The J gene is TRBJ2-5, the V gene TRBV5-1, with D possibly matching TRBD2 (5 bases). The CDR3 contains 15 residues. Trimming left V 4 bases short and J 5 bases short, with 18 bases between. CDR1 is SGHRS and CDR2 is YFSETQ in the germline V gene. Written as DNA, the CDR3 is TGCGCCAGCAGCCCACCCCGGGCAGGAGGTGAGACCCAGTACTTC. This gives the protein CASSPPRAGGETQYF.

In this sample, this clone turned up a few times. In DNA, the CDR3 is TGTGCCAGCAGTTCTCCCCGGGTAGCGGGAGTCCGATGCACAGATACGCAGTATTTT. This codes for CASSSPRVAGVRCTDTQYF. The chain combines TRBV6-4 with TRBJ2-3; TRBD2 agrees at 9 bases. CDR3 length: 19 residues. The germline gives CDR1 MRHNA, CDR2 SNTAGT. Trimming took 5 bases from V and 1 from J; bases not matched to a gene: 16.

This clone was seen more than once but under ten times. The genes are TRBV6-6 and TRBJ2-1; 12 bases fit TRBD2. Germline assignment: CDR1 MNHNY and CDR2 SVGAGI (reference sequence). V shed 6 bases and J 7 bases; nucleotides not matched to a gene: 4. The CDR3 has 14 residues. The CDR3 sequence: CASRRLAGVNEQFF. CDR3 sequence (DNA): TGTGCCAGCAGACGACTAGCGGGAGTTAATGAGCAGTTCTTC.

CDR3 region: CASSGIGSGEAKNIQYF. The CDR3, as DNA: TGTGCCAGCAGCGGGATTGGGTCGGGGGAGGCCAAAAACATTCAGTACTTC. V usage is TRBV9 and J usage is TRBJ2-4, with D possibly TRBD2 on 6 matching bases. Germline-derived CDR1 and CDR2 are SGDLS and YYNGEE. V was pared by 3 bases and J by 1 base, with 17 bases between. There are 17 residues in the CDR3.

The rearrangement links TRBV5-1 to TRBJ2-3, with 7 bases that match TRBD2. The CDR3 spans 15 residues. V gave up 0 bases and J gave up 4 bases; unmatched junction bases: 5. Looked up from germline, CDR1 is SGHRS and CDR2 is YFSETQ. CDR3 coding DNA: TGCGCCAGCAGCTTGGCGGCGGGAGCGGCAGATACGCAGTATTTT. Its translation is CASSLAAGAADTQYF.

This clone was seen a few times. The rearrangement links TRBV15 to TRBJ2-2; the match to TRBD1 covers 8 bases. The junction had 9 bases not matched to a gene; V was cut back by 5 bases and J by 4 bases. The germline CDR1 and CDR2 sequences are LNHNV and YYDKDF (reference sequence). This CDR3 spans 16 amino acids. The CDR3 sequence is CATSQPGQGITGELFF. The CDR3 DNA is TGTGCCACCAGCCAGCCCGGACAGGGAATCACCGGGGAGCTGTTTTTT.

This sequence joins TRBV10-3 and TRBJ1-1, with 8 bases identical to TRBD1. This CDR3 is built from 13 residues. Germline lookup yields CDR1 ENHRY and CDR2 SYGVKD. V was clipped by 3 bases and J by 6 bases; unmatched bases: 3. The CDR3 sequence is CAISDETGAEAFF. CDR3 bases: TGTGCCATCAGTGATGAGACAGGGGCTGAAGCTTTCTTT.

This clone was seen a handful of times. The rearrangement links TRBV9 to TRBJ2-5; 14 bases map to TRBD2. This CDR3 comprises 21 residues. V lost 4 bases to trimming and J lost 2 bases; unmatched junction nucleotides: 19. Germline V gene data show CDR1 as SGDLS and CDR2 as YYNGEE. CDR3 amino acids: CASSTHTGTSGGASLQETQYF. The CDR3 bases are TGTGCCAGCAGCACCCACACCGGGACTAGCGGGGGCGCATCTTTACAAGAGACCCAGTACTTC. The entire variable domain, with the rest obtained from reference TRBV9 and TRBJ2-5, is as follows: DSGVTQTPKHLITATGQRVTLRCSPRSGDLSVYWYQQSLDQGLQFLIQYYNGEERAKGNILERFSAQQFPDLHSELNLSSLELGDSALYFCASSTHTGTSGGASLQETQYFGPGTRLLVL.

This clone was detected only a few times. The J gene is TRBJ2-2, the V gene TRBV30, with D perhaps TRBD2 (5 bases). The CDR3 length is 14 residues. CDR1 is GTSNPN and CDR2 is SVGIG in the germline V gene (reference sequence). CDR3: CASNRGSNTGELFF. CDR3 nucleotide sequence: TGTGCGAGCAACCGGGGATCGAACACCGGGGAGCTGTTTTTT.

This clone was seen only a few times. In the same sample, other DNA sequences code for this CDR3. This chain links TRBV30 with TRBJ2-3; no definite D call. The length of the CDR3 is 13 residues. Germline-derived CDR1 and CDR2 are GTSNPN and SVGIG (reference sequence). Trimming took 0 bases from V and 0 from J, leaving 4 bases between them. The CDR3 here is CAWSVQSTDTQYF. The DNA for the CDR3 is TGTGCCTGGAGTGTACAGAGCACAGATACGCAGTATTTT.

This chain joins TRBV27 and TRBJ1-6, with a weak D call TRBD1 (6 bases). The CDR3 length is 14 residues. V lost 5 bases, J lost 10 bases, and 15 bases lay in between. Germline CDR1 and CDR2: MNHEY and SMNVEV (reference sequence). CDR3 bases: TGTGCCAGCAGTCTCACAGGGTCGAGGTCACCCCTCCACTTT. Translated: CASSLTGSRSPLHF.

The rearrangement joins TRBV7-2 to TRBJ1-5, with D perhaps matching TRBD1 (5 bases). The CDR3 sequence is 12 residues long. The V gene's germline CDR1 is SGHTA and CDR2 FQGNSA. Trimming shortened V by 2 bases and J by 6 bases, and 5 bases separated the two germline ends. The DNA of the CDR3 is TGTGCCAGCAGCTTAAGGGGTCAGCCCCAGCATTTT. Protein sequence: CASSLRGQPQHF.

This clone was found a few times. V gene TRBV4-1 combines with J gene TRBJ2-5, with D tentatively TRBD2 (6 bases). V lost 0 bases, J lost 5 bases, and 13 bases lay in between. This CDR3 is built from 15 residues. Germline V lookup: CDR1 MGHRA, CDR2 YSYEKL. CDR3 loop: CASSQDNGRGETQYF. In DNA form, the CDR3 reads TGCGCCAGCAGCCAAGACAACGGTCGGGGGGAGACCCAGTACTTC.

J is TRBJ2-2 and V is TRBV9, with 9 bases lining up with TRBD1. The CDR3 runs to 16 residues. Germline loops: CDR1 SGDLS, CDR2 YYNGEE. Trimming took 4 bases from V and 4 from J; bases not matched to a gene: 8. In DNA, the CDR3 is TGTGCCAGCAGCTTACAGGGGGCGCGGAGCACCGGGGAGCTGTTTTTT. Encoded protein: CASSLQGARSTGELFF.

In this sample, this clone turned up a few times. The CDR3 sequence is CASSLGQNYQPQHF. The CDR3 coding sequence is TGTGCCAGCAGCTTAGGCCAGAATTATCAGCCCCAGCATTTT. V is TRBV13 and J is TRBJ1-5, with no clear D. CDR3 length: 14 residues. From germline, CDR1 is PRHDT and CDR2 FYEKMQ (reference sequence). V lost 0 bases, J lost 5 bases, and 8 bases lay in between.

A few counts support this clone. This chain uses TRBV6-5 with TRBJ2-7; 7 positions agree with TRBD2. The CDR3 contains 13 residues. J gave up 2 bases and V 2 bases, and 0 bases lay outside the gene matches. Germline CDR1 MNHEY, CDR2 SVGAGI. The CDR3 loop reads CASSYGRAYEQYF. As DNA, the CDR3 is TGTGCCAGCAGTTACGGGAGGGCCTACGAGCAGTACTTC.

This clone was recorded a few times. In the same sample, other DNA sequences code for this CDR3. The gene calls are TRBV4-2 and TRBJ2-5; D not resolved. Germline loops: CDR1 LGHNA, CDR2 YNFKEQ. This CDR3 spans 15 amino acids. Trimming removed 0 bases from V and 8 bases from J, with 16 bases in between. CDR3 protein: CASSQDSSYPETQYF. The CDR3 region has the DNA TGTGCCAGCAGCCAAGATTCTAGTTATCCGGAAACCCAGTACTTC.

The genes are TRBV5-6 and TRBJ2-1, with D possibly being TRBD2 (6 bases). Trimming removed 4 bases from V and 2 bases from J, with 16 bases in between. CDR3 length: 16 residues. CDR1 and CDR2 (germline): SGHDT, YYEEEE. The chain's CDR3 is CASSHLDGLTYNEQFF. As DNA, the CDR3 is TGTGCCAGCAGCCACCTGGACGGACTAACCTACAATGAGCAGTTCTTC.

Details on this clone: Compared with germline, one end of the junction differs, possibly owing to a read error. This same CDR3 is encoded by further DNA sequences in the sample. This chain uses TRBV5-1 with TRBJ1-1; D is uncertain. This CDR3 has 12 residues. Germline-derived CDR1 and CDR2 are SGHRS and YFSETQ. The CDR3 DNA follows: TGCGCCAGCAATCTTTTACCAGGTGAAGCTTTCTTC. Protein sequence: CASNLLPGEAFF.

There are a few counts of this clone. The chain joins TRBV18 to TRBJ2-7; tentatively, D is TRBD2 (6 bases). The CDR3 extends over 12 amino acids. Germline V gene lookup returns CDR1 KGHSH and CDR2 LQKENI. Trimming shortened V by 1 base and J by 5 bases, and 6 bases separated the two germline ends. CDR3 amino acids: CASSPRGNEQYF. CDR3 nucleotide sequence: TGTGCCAGCTCACCACGCGGGAACGAGCAGTACTTC.

The chain recombines TRBV11-3 with TRBJ1-5, with 8 bases aligning to TRBD1. The CDR3 consists of 16 residues. Germline V gene lookup returns CDR1 SGHNT and CDR2 YENEEA. Losses at the gene ends were 2 bases for V and 5 bases for J; bases not matched to a gene: 8. Written as DNA, the CDR3 is TGTGCCAGCAGCTTATTCCCCAGGGGGCTGGATCAGCCCCAGCATTTT. The encoded protein is CASSLFPRGLDQPQHF.

The rearrangement joins TRBV6-4 to TRBJ1-2; 8 bases agree with TRBD1. The germline CDR1 and CDR2 sequences are MRHNA and SNTAGT. V was pared by 0 bases and J by 8 bases, with 14 bases of the junction left unmatched. CDR3 length: 17 amino acids. CDR3 sequence: CASSDSSSQGAEEGYTF. Written as DNA, the CDR3 is TGTGCCAGCAGTGACTCTTCCTCTCAGGGGGCCGAGGAGGGCTACACCTTC.

This clone was observed a handful of times. This chain connects TRBV4-1 to TRBJ2-3; TRBD1 matches 7 bases. Germline V gene sequence: CDR1 MGHRA, CDR2 YSYEKL. The J segment lost 2 bases and the V segment lost 4 bases, leaving 6 bases of the junction unmatched. The CDR3 extends over 15 amino acids. The CDR3 reads CASSLGDRVTDTQYF. CDR3 DNA sequence: TGCGCCAGCAGCCTTGGCGACAGGGTCACAGATACGCAGTATTTT.

The chain is built from TRBV10-1 and TRBJ2-1, with unresolved D. V lost 8 bases and J lost 3, with 8 bases in between. This CDR3 has 12 residues. Germline-derived CDR1 and CDR2 are WNHNN and SYGVQD (reference sequence). CDR3 amino acids: CASGANYNEQFF. CDR3 bases: TGCGCCAGCGGAGCAAACTACAATGAGCAGTTCTTC.

This clone has more than one count but fewer than ten. Lacking the conserved final phenylalanine or tryptophan, this CDR3 likely reflects a read error. The rearrangement joins TRBV29-1 to TRBJ1-2; 10 bases align to TRBD1. The germline gives CDR1 SQVTM, CDR2 ANQGSEA. The CDR3 is made up of 13 amino acids. CDR3 in DNA: TGCAGTGTGACGACAGGGGGCGGCTATGGCTACACCGTC. Its protein is CSVTTGGGYGYTV.

This sequence joins TRBV27 and TRBJ2-1; 9 bases align to TRBD2. This CDR3 comprises 19 residues. Germline CDR1 reads MNHEY; CDR2 reads SMNVEV (reference sequence). Trimming took 2 bases from V and 9 from J; bases not matched to a gene: 20. CDR3 in amino acids: CASSLKGGVWREGPGEQFF. For the CDR3, the DNA is TGTGCCAGCAGTTTAAAAGGGGGCGTTTGGCGGGAGGGCCCCGGTGAGCAGTTCTTC.

The CDR3 loop reads CATSPNRLAREQFF. The CDR3 DNA is TGTGCCACCAGCCCCAACCGACTAGCGCGCGAGCAGTTCTTC. The V and J genes are TRBV15 and TRBJ2-1; 8 bases are a match to TRBD2. The CDR3 totals 14 residues. Germline V gene sequence: CDR1 LNHNV, CDR2 YYDKDF (reference sequence). The junction had 10 bases not matched to a gene; V was cut back by 5 bases and J by 10 bases. Combining the CDR3 with reference TRBV15 and TRBJ2-1 gives the whole variable domain DAMVIQNPRYQVTQFGKPVTLSCSQTLNHNVMYWYQQKSSQAPKLLFHYYDKDFNNEADTPDNFQSRRPNTSFCFLDIRSPGLGDTAMYLCATSPNRLAREQFFGPGTRLTVL.

V is TRBV6-6 and J is TRBJ1-2, with 7 positions matching TRBD1. Germline values: CDR1 MNHNY, CDR2 SVGAGI (reference sequence). This CDR3 region has 12 residues. V gave up 2 bases and J gave up 12 bases; unmatched junction bases: 6. In DNA form, the CDR3 reads TGTGCCAGCAGTTACGACAGGGTTGGGGACACCTTC. It yields the protein CASSYDRVGDTF.

This clone has only a few counts. The chain recombines TRBV5-1 with TRBJ2-7, with D maybe TRBD2 (5 bases). From germline, CDR1 is SGHRS and CDR2 YFSETQ. This CDR3 contains 14 residues. The ends were cut back, 0 bases at V and 6 bases at J, with 13 bases in the middle. CDR3 amino acids: CASSLDEGMGEQYF. For the CDR3, the DNA is TGCGCCAGCAGCTTGGACGAGGGTATGGGCGAGCAGTACTTC.

J is TRBJ1-2 and V is TRBV2, with no clear D. V was clipped by 6 bases and J by 4 bases, with 9 bases between them. This CDR3 comprises 12 residues. Germline loops: CDR1 SNHLY, CDR2 FYNNEI. CDR3 region: CASRPGFYGYTF. In DNA, the CDR3 is TGTGCCAGCAGGCCAGGATTCTATGGCTACACCTTC.

This clone was observed a few times. The CDR3 DNA sequence: TGTGCCAGCAGCGTAGGCATGAGCTCCTACGAGCAGTACTTC. It is translated as CASSVGMSSYEQYF. V is TRBV9 and J is TRBJ2-7; D ambiguous. Germline-derived CDR1 and CDR2 are SGDLS and YYNGEE. The CDR3 loop spans 14 amino acids. V was clipped by 0 bases and J by 0 bases, with 7 bases between them.

In its sample, this clone was seen a few times. One end of the junction does not line up with germline, which may come from a read error. The genes are TRBV27 and TRBJ1-1; TRBD1 matches at 9 bases. Germline V gene lookup returns CDR1 MNHEY and CDR2 SMNVEV (reference sequence). The CDR3 runs 15 residues. The CDR3 nucleotides are TGTGCCAGCAGCACCTTTGGACAGGGGAACAATGAAGCTTTCTTT. It codes for CASSTFGQGNNEAFF.